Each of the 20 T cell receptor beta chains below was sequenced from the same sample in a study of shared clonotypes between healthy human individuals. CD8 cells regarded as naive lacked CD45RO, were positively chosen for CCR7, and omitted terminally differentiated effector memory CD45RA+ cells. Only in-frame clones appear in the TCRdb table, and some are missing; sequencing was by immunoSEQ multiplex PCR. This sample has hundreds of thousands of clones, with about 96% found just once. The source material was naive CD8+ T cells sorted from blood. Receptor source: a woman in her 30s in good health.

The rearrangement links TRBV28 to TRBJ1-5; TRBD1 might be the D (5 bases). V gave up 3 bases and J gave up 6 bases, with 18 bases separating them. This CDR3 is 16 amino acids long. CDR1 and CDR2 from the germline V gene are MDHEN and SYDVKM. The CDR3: CASSFLHVREAQPQHF. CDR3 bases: TGTGCCAGCAGTTTTCTTCATGTCAGGGAGGCTCAGCCCCAGCATTTT.

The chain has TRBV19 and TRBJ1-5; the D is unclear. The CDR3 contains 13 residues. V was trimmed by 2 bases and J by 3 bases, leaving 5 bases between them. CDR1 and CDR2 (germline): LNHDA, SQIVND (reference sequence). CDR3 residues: CASSIWHNQPQHF. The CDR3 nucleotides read TGTGCCAGTAGTATATGGCACAATCAGCCCCAGCATTTT.

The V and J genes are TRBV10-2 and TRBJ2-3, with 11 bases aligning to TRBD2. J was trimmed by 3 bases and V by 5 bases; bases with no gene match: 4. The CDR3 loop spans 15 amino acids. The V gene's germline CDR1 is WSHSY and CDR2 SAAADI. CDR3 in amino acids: CASSPTSGSTDTQYF. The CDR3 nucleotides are TGCGCCAGCAGTCCAACTAGCGGGAGTACAGATACGCAGTATTTT.

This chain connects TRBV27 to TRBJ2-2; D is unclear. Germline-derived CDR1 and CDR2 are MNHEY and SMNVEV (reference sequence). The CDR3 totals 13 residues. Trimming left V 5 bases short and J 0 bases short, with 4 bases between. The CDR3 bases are TGTGCCAGCAGTACTACGAACACCGGGGAGCTGTTTTTT. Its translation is CASSTTNTGELFF.

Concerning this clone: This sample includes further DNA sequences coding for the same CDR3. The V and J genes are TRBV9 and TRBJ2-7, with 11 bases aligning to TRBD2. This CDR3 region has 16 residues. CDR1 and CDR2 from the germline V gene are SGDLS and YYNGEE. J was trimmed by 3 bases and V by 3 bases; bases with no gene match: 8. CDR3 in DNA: TGTGCCAGCAGCGCCGGACTAGCGGGTTTCCTCTACGAGCAGTACTTC. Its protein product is CASSAGLAGFLYEQYF.

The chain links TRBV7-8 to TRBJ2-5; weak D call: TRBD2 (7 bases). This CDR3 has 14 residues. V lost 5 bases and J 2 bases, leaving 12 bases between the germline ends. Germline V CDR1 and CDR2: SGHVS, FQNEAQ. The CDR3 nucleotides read TGTGCCAGCAGCCAAGGGAGGGGGCAAGAGACCCAGTACTTC. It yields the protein CASSQGRGQETQYF.

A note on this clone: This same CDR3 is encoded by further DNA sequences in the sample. The CDR3 here is CASSPLGNEQFF. Here the CDR3 DNA reads TGTGCCAGCAGTCCCCTGGGGAATGAGCAGTTCTTC. The V gene is TRBV27, the J gene TRBJ2-1, with D hard to call. Trimming stripped 5 bases from V and 7 bases from J, with 9 bases between. Germline V gene lookup returns CDR1 MNHEY and CDR2 SMNVEV (reference sequence). This CDR3 contains 12 residues.

The CDR3 here is CSAAEYNEQFF. CDR3 bases: TGCAGTGCAGCAGAGTACAATGAGCAGTTCTTC. The chain uses TRBV20-1 and TRBJ2-1; no clear D. V shed 6 bases and J shed 4 bases, with 7 bases lying between them. The CDR3 loop spans 11 amino acids. Germline V lookup: CDR1 DFQATT, CDR2 SNEGSKA (reference sequence).

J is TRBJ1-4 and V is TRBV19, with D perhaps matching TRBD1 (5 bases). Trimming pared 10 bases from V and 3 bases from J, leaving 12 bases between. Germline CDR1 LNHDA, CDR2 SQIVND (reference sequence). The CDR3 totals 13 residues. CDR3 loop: CATRDGANEKLFF. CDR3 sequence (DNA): TGTGCCACCCGGGACGGGGCTAATGAAAAACTGTTTTTT. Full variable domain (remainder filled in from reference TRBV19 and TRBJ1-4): DGGITQSPKYLFRKEGQNVTLSCEQNLNHDAMYWYRQDPGQGLRLIYYSQIVNDFQKGDIAEGYSVSREKKESFPLTVTSAQKNPTAFYLCATRDGANEKLFFGSGTQLSVL.

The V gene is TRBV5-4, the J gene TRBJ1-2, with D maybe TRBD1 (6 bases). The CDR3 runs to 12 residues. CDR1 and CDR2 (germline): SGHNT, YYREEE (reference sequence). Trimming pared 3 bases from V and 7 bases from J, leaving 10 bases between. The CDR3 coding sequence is TGTGCCAGCAGCTCCACAGGGCGTGGCTACACCTTC. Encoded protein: CASSSTGRGYTF.

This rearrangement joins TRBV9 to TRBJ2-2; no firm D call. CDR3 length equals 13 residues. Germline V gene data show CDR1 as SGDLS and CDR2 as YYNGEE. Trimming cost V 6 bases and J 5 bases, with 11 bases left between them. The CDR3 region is CASNPTGTGELFF. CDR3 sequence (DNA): TGTGCCAGCAACCCGACCGGGACCGGGGAGCTGTTTTTT.

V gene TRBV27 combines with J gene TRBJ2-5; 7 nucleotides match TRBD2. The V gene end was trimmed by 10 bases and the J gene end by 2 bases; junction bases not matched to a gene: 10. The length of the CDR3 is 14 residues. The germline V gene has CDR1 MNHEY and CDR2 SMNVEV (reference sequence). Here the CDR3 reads CATPFSGGQETQYF. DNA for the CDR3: TGTGCCACCCCGTTCTCGGGGGGACAAGAGACCCAGTACTTC.

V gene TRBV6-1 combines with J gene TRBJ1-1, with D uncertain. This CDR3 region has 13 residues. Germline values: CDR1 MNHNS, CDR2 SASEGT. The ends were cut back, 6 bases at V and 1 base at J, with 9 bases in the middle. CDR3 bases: TGTGCCAGCAGAGGCACACCGAACACTGAAGCTTTCTTT. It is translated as CASRGTPNTEAFF.

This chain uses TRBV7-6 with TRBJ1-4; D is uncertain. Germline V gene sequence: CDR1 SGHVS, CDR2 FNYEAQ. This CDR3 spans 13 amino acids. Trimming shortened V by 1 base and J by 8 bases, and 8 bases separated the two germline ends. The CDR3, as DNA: TGTGCCAGCAGCTTAGTCCTGGGCGAAAAACTGTTTTTT. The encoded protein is CASSLVLGEKLFF. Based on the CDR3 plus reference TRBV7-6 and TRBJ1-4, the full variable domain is GAGVSQSPRYKVTKRGQDVALRCDPISGHVSLYWYRQALGQGPEFLTYFNYEAQQDKSGLPNDRFSAERPEGSISTLTIQRTEQRDSAMYRCASSLVLGEKLFFGSGTQLSVL.

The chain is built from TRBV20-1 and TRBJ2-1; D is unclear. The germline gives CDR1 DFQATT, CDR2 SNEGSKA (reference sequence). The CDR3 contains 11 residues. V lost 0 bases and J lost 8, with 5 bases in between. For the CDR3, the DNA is TGCAGTGCTAGAGAGGGTTATGAGCAGTTCTTC. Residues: CSAREGYEQFF.

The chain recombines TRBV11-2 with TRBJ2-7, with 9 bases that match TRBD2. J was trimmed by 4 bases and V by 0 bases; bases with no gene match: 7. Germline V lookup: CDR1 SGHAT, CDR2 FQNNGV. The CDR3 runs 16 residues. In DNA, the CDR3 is TGTGCCAGCAGCTTAGACTTCGGGACTAGCCTATACGAGCAGTACTTC. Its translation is CASSLDFGTSLYEQYF.

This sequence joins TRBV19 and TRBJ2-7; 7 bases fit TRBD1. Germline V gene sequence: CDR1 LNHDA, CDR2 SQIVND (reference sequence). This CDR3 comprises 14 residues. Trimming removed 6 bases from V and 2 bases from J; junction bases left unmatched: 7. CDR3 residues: CASSQTGLTYEQYF. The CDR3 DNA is TGTGCCAGTAGCCAGACAGGGCTGACCTACGAGCAGTACTTC.

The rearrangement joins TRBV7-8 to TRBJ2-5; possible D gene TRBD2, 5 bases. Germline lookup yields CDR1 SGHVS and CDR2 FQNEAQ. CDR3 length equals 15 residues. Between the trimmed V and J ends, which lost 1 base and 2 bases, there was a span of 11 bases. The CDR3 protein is CASSLGFGEQETQYF. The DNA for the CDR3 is TGTGCCAGCAGCTTAGGGTTCGGGGAACAAGAGACCCAGTACTTC.

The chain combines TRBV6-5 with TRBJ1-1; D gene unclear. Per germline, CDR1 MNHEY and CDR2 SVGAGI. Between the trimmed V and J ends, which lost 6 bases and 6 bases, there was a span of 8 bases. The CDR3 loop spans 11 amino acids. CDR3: CASRGGPEAFF. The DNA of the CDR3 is TGTGCCAGCAGAGGAGGGCCTGAAGCTTTCTTT.

The CDR3 bases are TGTGCCAGTAGTATTGAGCGGGGGTACAATGAGCAGTTCTTC. Protein product: CASSIERGYNEQFF. The rearrangement joins TRBV19 to TRBJ2-1, with 8 bases that match TRBD2. V lost 3 bases to trimming and J lost 4 bases; unmatched junction nucleotides: 2. Germline V CDR1 and CDR2: LNHDA, SQIVND (reference sequence). The CDR3 has 14 residues.